Listed below are T cell receptor beta chains from one sample, sequenced in a study of shared clonotypes between healthy human individuals. This table comes from immunoSEQ multiplex PCR, and its TCRdb copy is limited to in-frame clones, with some not included. The data hold more than 550,000 clones, with roughly 94% observed a single time. Specimen: naive CD8+ T cells sorted from blood. These receptors were obtained from a young man in good health. Both conserved end residues are part of each CDR3. The D gene is left open where the match is weak. Size tells how often a clone was seen (once, few, many) or the class of an expanded clone, and some rows leave it out.

NA	TRBV29-1	TRBJ2-2	NA	CSVEDQEGVGPPTGELFF	TGCAGCGTTGAAGATCAGGAAGGGGTAGGTCCCCCAACCGGGGAGCTGTTTTTT
NA	TRBV4-1	TRBJ2-7	NA	CASSQARGPLREQYF	TGCGCCAGCAGCCAAGCAAGGGGCCCCTTAAGGGAGCAGTACTTC
NA	TRBV9	TRBJ2-3	NA	CASSVAGSNTDTQYF	TGTGCCAGCAGCGTAGCGGGAAGTAACACAGATACGCAGTATTTT
NA	TRBV6-6	TRBJ2-1	NA	CASSYNYNEQFF	TGTGCCAGCAGTTACAACTACAATGAGCAGTTCTTC
TRBD2	TRBV6-5	TRBJ2-7	NA	CASSLGGAEQYF	TGTGCCAGCAGTTTGGGAGGGGCCGAGCAGTACTTC
TRBD2	TRBV28	TRBJ2-7	NA	CASSLDGRGVYEQYF	TGTGCCAGCAGTTTAGACGGGAGGGGGGTCTACGAGCAGTACTTC
NA	TRBV7-6	TRBJ2-1	NA	CASSPGPYNEQFF	TGTGCCAGCAGCCCTGGGCCCTACAATGAGCAGTTCTTC
NA	TRBV23-1	TRBJ2-5	NA	CARKLEETQYF	TGCGCCAGGAAATTAGAAGAGACCCAGTACTTC
TRBD2	TRBV7-2	TRBJ2-1	once	CASSLWGEREVSYNEQFF	TGTGCCAGCAGCTTATGGGGGGAGCGGGAGGTCTCCTACAATGAGCAGTTCTTC
TRBD2	TRBV7-9	TRBJ2-2	NA	CASSAPGTSGRPYTGELFF	TGTGCCAGCAGCGCCCCCGGGACTAGCGGGAGGCCTTACACCGGGGAGCTGTTTTTT
NA	TRBV7-2	TRBJ1-1	NA	CASSTTRSTFF	TGTGCCAGCAGCACAACCCGTTCAACTTTCTTT
TRBD1	TRBV4-3	TRBJ1-1	NA	CASSQGTGTSTEAFF	TGCGCCAGCAGCCAAGGGACAGGGACTTCGACTGAAGCTTTCTTT
NA	TRBV4-2	TRBJ1-5	NA	CASSQENLNQPQHF	TGTGCCAGCAGCCAAGAAAACCTCAATCAGCCCCAGCATTTT
NA	TRBV7-9	TRBJ2-1	NA	CASEGGGRSSYNEQFF	TGTGCCAGCGAGGGCGGCGGGCGGAGCTCCTACAATGAGCAGTTCTTC
TRBD2	TRBV29-1	TRBJ2-1	NA	CSVETSGAYNEQFF	TGCAGCGTTGAAACTAGCGGTGCTTACAATGAGCAGTTCTTC
NA	TRBV5-6	TRBJ2-1	NA	CASSLVGEAYNEQFF	TGTGCCAGCAGCTTGGTGGGGGAAGCCTACAATGAGCAGTTCTTC
NA	TRBV4-3	TRBJ2-7	once	CASSHGPEYEQYF	TGCGCCAGCAGCCACGGACCGGAGTACGAGCAGTACTTC
TRBD2	TRBV6-4	TRBJ2-1	NA	CASSDVAAGGYNEQFF	TGTGCCAGCAGTGACGTTGCCGCGGGAGGTTACAATGAGCAGTTCTTC
NA	TRBV9	TRBJ1-3	NA	CASSVGGTTRNTIYF	TGTGCCAGCAGCGTAGGAGGGACAACCAGAAACACCATATATTTT
TRBD2	TRBV10-3	TRBJ2-7	NA	CAITEGDYLSYEQYF	TGTGCCATCACCGAAGGGGACTATCTCTCCTACGAGCAGTACTTC
NA	TRBV28	TRBJ2-2	NA	CASKDSPNTGELFF	TGTGCCAGTAAGGACAGCCCAAACACCGGGGAGCTGTTTTTT
NA	TRBV27	TRBJ1-1	NA	CASSLPREAFF	TGTGCCAGCAGTTTACCAAGGGAAGCTTTCTTT
TRBD2	TRBV18	TRBJ2-2	NA	CASSPLATTSGNTGELFF	TGTGCCAGCTCACCCCTCGCCACGACTAGCGGGAACACCGGGGAGCTGTTTTTT
NA	TRBV28	TRBJ1-5	NA	CASRVPRENQPQHF	TGTGCCAGCAGAGTTCCCAGGGAAAATCAGCCCCAGCATTTT
TRBD1	TRBV10-3	TRBJ1-5	few	CATGQGSGQPQHF	TGTGCCACCGGACAGGGGAGTGGCCAGCCCCAGCATTTT
NA	TRBV13	TRBJ2-2	NA	CAGGTLGTGELFF	TGTGCCGGGGGAACCTTGGGGACCGGGGAGCTGTTTTTT
NA	TRBV29-1	TRBJ1-2	NA	CSVEDHLGNYGYTF	TGCAGCGTTGAAGATCATCTGGGTAACTATGGCTACACCTTC
NA	TRBV7-6	TRBJ2-5	NA	CASSLTPGPRQETQYF	TGTGCCAGCAGCCTCACCCCCGGTCCCCGCCAAGAGACCCAGTACTTC
TRBD1	TRBV6-1	TRBJ1-5	NA	CASSERDSSNQPQHF	TGTGCCAGCAGCGAACGGGACAGTAGCAATCAGCCCCAGCATTTT
TRBD2	TRBV19	TRBJ2-7	NA	CATKDTGTSGFYEQYF	TGTGCCACCAAAGATACCGGGACTAGCGGATTCTACGAGCAGTACTTC
TRBD2	TRBV4-1	TRBJ2-7	NA	CASSRLADSYEQYF	TGCGCCAGCAGCCGACTAGCAGATTCCTACGAGCAGTACTTC
NA	TRBV5-5	TRBJ2-7	NA	CASSPGTNPYEQYF	TGTGCCAGCAGCCCGGGGACGAATCCCTACGAGCAGTACTTC
NA	TRBV28	TRBJ2-5	NA	CASSSGRTGQETQYF	TGTGCCAGCAGTTCCGGGAGGACAGGGCAAGAGACCCAGTACTTC
NA	TRBV27	TRBJ2-7	NA	CASSLDSPEGAYEQYF	TGTGCCAGCAGCTTGGATTCCCCGGAGGGGGCCTACGAGCAGTACTTC
NA	TRBV4-3	TRBJ1-5	NA	CASSQDNSPGWPQHF	TGCGCCAGCAGCCAAGATAATAGCCCGGGGTGGCCCCAGCATTTT
TRBD1	TRBV6-5	TRBJ2-1	NA	CASSSGQGAFEQFF	TGTGCCAGCAGTTCGGGACAGGGGGCCTTTGAGCAGTTCTTC
TRBD2	TRBV15	TRBJ2-3	NA	CATSRDFTSGSTDTQYF	TGTGCCACCAGCAGAGATTTTACTAGCGGGAGTACAGATACGCAGTATTTT
TRBD1	TRBV29-1	TRBJ2-7	NA	CSVIRTGHEQYF	TGCAGCGTTATAAGGACAGGCCACGAGCAGTACTTC
NA	TRBV27	TRBJ1-2	NA	CASSLTLWTANVYGYTF	TGTGCCAGCAGTTTGACCCTCTGGACAGCCAACGTCTATGGCTACACCTTC
TRBD1	TRBV28	TRBJ2-7	NA	CASTWTGSYEQYF	TGTGCCAGCACTTGGACAGGGAGCTACGAGCAGTACTTC
NA	TRBV10-2	TRBJ2-7	once	CASREGSAYEQYF	TGCGCCAGCAGGGAGGGGTCTGCCTACGAGCAGTACTTC
NA	TRBV11-2	TRBJ1-1	NA	CASSSEGIRRTINTEAFF	TGTGCCAGCAGCTCCGAGGGCATCCGGAGGACTATAAACACTGAAGCTTTCTTT
TRBD1	TRBV5-1	TRBJ1-3	NA	CASSWTTGGLGNTIYF	TGCGCCAGCAGCTGGACCACAGGGGGCCTTGGAAACACCATATATTTT
NA	TRBV5-3	TRBJ2-7	few	CARSLFVPFRASEFSYEQYF	TGTGCCAGAAGCTTGTTTGTCCCTTTTCGGGCTAGCGAGTTTTCTTACGAGCAGTACTTC
NA	TRBV19	TRBJ2-1	NA	CASSLGIYNEQFF	TGTGCCAGTAGTCTCGGGATATACAATGAGCAGTTCTTC
NA	TRBV29-1	TRBJ2-3	NA	CSVEGTVTDTQYF	TGCAGCGTTGAGGGGACGGTCACAGATACGCAGTATTTT
NA	TRBV7-3	TRBJ2-1	NA	CASSLGANNEQFF	TGTGCCAGCAGCCTCGGGGCGAACAATGAGCAGTTCTTC
NA	TRBV27	TRBJ2-2	NA	CASTGGRRELFF	TGTGCCAGCACCGGGGGTCGGCGGGAGCTGTTTTTT
NA	TRBV27	TRBJ1-2	once	CASSTIAGGVGYTF	TGTGCCAGCAGTACCATCGCGGGGGGTGTCGGCTACACCTTC
TRBD1	TRBV9	TRBJ2-1	NA	CASSVEQGAYNEQFF	TGTGCCAGCAGCGTAGAACAGGGGGCCTACAATGAGCAGTTCTTC
NA	TRBV5-6	TRBJ2-7	NA	CASRTDWDYEQYF	TGTGCCAGCAGAACGGACTGGGACTACGAGCAGTACTTC
NA	TRBV6-1	TRBJ2-7	NA	CASSAGHPGSYEQYF	TGTGCCAGCAGTGCTGGTCACCCCGGCTCCTACGAGCAGTACTTC
NA	TRBV11-2	TRBJ2-2	NA	CASRQGVGRHTGELFF	TGTGCCAGCAGGCAAGGGGTGGGACGGCACACCGGGGAGCTGTTTTTT